This T cell receptor beta chain was sequenced in a study of T cell clonality in common variable immunodeficiency. At least ten counts were recorded for this clone. Its antigen is undetermined. The read is 3 residues too short to cover the CDR3 end, so that end is filled in from the germline J gene. CDR1 and CDR2 (germline): DFQATT, SNEGSKA (reference sequence). This CDR3 comprises 12 residues. V was trimmed by 6 bases and J by 0 bases, leaving 8 bases between them. Study observations and caveats: CVID subjects showed higher TCRbeta clonality than healthy controls. Shared TCRbeta clones were fewer between CVID subjects than controls. Reportedly, TCR beta sequences from common variable immunodeficiency showed fewer deletions and N-nucleotide insertions.

Sequencing input was equivalent genomic DNA from CVID and controls. Sequenced by immunoSEQ multiplex PCR; TCRdb stores in-frame clones only, minus some. This sample comprises about 42,000 clones, none seen once only. This sequence joins TRBV20-1 and TRBJ1-1; TRBD1 might be the D (5 bases). This TCR was recovered from a person aged 18 to 75 in good health. Sample: peripheral blood mononuclear cells. The DNA read from the CDR3 is TGCAGTGCGAGCAGGGTGAACACTGAA. It translates to CSASRVNTE. The CDR3 as a whole reads CSASRVNTEAFF.